This T cell receptor (beta chain) is drawn from a study of human T cells and chemical hapten exposure. V dropped 3 bases and J dropped 3; count of bases not matched to a gene: 2. There are 15 residues in the CDR3. Time point noted: pre-sensitization, week 0. Treatment noted: therapeutic diphenylcyclopropenone sensitization with weekly scalp DPC. From the RACE reads, TCRdb called clonotypes with MiXCR, one entry per CDR3 protein. The sample consists of a few hundred thousand distinct CDR3 sequences, 5.5% of them appearing once. Ten or more counts support this clonotype. This sequence originates from a woman under 30 with alopecia areata. Some clones in this sample may be carry-over from other donors' samples. The chain couples TRBV12-3 or TRBV12-4 to TRBJ1-6; 7 bases match TRBD1. Sequenced here: whole blood, sampled in connection with sensitization to the hapten diphenylcyclopropenone (DPC). The CDR3 here is CASSLPGGYNSPLHF. The CDR3 bases are TGTGCCAGCAGTTTGCCAGGGGGCTATAATTCACCCCTCCACTTT.